The 10 T cell receptor beta chains listed next were all sequenced from one sample in a study of response to subunit inactivated influenza vaccine. TCRdb passed the RT-PCR reads through MiXCR, listing each CDR3 protein once. The sample carries 710,000 or so distinct CDR3 sequences, 15% to 19% recorded once. Sequenced here: PBMCs from blood, sampled 11 to 12 days after vaccination. These receptors all stem from a man aged 45 to 65 who received an inactivated influenza vaccine.

This clonotype showed up just a few times. CDR3 residues: CASSEVVAGGRHTDTQYF. The CDR3 DNA is TGTGCCAGCAGTGAAGTAGTAGCGGGGGGGCGGCACACAGATACGCAGTATTTT. This chain links TRBV2 with TRBJ2-3, with 11 bases identical to TRBD2. V dropped 1 base and J dropped 2; count of bases not matched to a gene: 8. Germline V gene lookup returns CDR1 SNHLY and CDR2 FYNNEI. The CDR3 has 18 amino acids.

This clonotype was counted once. The CDR3, as DNA: TGTGCCAGCAGCTCGGCCAGCGGGAGTTCTGGGGCCAACGTCCTGACTTTC. Protein: CASSSASGSSGANVLTF. This rearrangement joins TRBV11-2 to TRBJ2-6; 8 positions agree with TRBD2. Trimming removed 4 bases from V and 1 base from J; junction bases left unmatched: 6. The germline gives CDR1 SGHAT, CDR2 FQNNGV. This CDR3 contains 17 residues.

This clonotype came up a few times. V gene TRBV20-1 combines with J gene TRBJ1-2; D unresolved. This CDR3 region has 12 residues. Germline V gives CDR1 DFQATT, CDR2 SNEGSKA (reference sequence). V lost 3 bases and J 4 bases, leaving 9 bases between the germline ends. The DNA of the CDR3 is TGCAGTGCTAGCGTCGTCAGCTATGGCTACACCTTC. Amino acids: CSASVVSYGYTF.

This clonotype was picked up a small number of times. CDR3 residues: CASSFETSGSYEQYF. In nucleotides, the CDR3 is TGTGCCAGCAGCTTTGAGACTAGCGGATCCTACGAGCAGTACTTC. The V gene is TRBV7-9, the J gene TRBJ2-7; 9 positions agree with TRBD2. Unmatched junction bases numbered 4, after V lost 3 bases and J lost 1 base. In germline, CDR1 is SEHNR, CDR2 FQNEAQ (reference sequence). The length of the CDR3 is 15 residues.

This clonotype was seen a handful of times. The rearrangement uses TRBV28 and TRBJ2-5; a possible D gene is TRBD2 (5 bases). The CDR3 is made up of 15 amino acids. V gave up 3 bases and J gave up 9 bases, with 20 bases separating them. CDR1 and CDR2 (germline): MDHEN, SYDVKM. The CDR3 DNA follows: TGTGCCAGCAGTTTTGCGGGTCGCCCGGAGGAGTCCCAGTACTTC. Its translation is CASSFAGRPEESQYF.

This clonotype was detected only a few times. The chain joins TRBV7-9 to TRBJ2-2; no clear D. V lost 11 bases and J lost 6, with 16 bases in between. The CDR3 is made up of 13 amino acids. The germline gives CDR1 SEHNR, CDR2 FQNEAQ (reference sequence). CDR3 DNA: TGTGCCGTACAAATGGGGTCCCCCGGGGAGCTGTTTTTT. Protein: CAVQMGSPGELFF.

Many counts were recorded for this clonotype. The rearrangement uses TRBV7-9 and TRBJ2-3, with a possible D match to TRBD2 (5 bases). This CDR3 comprises 16 residues. V was cut by 5 bases and J by 2 bases, with 17 bases left in between. CDR1 SEHNR and CDR2 FQNEAQ come from the germline V gene (reference sequence). In DNA form, the CDR3 reads TGTGCCAGCAGCAACCCGGGGAGTATGGACACAGATACGCAGTATTTT. This sequence encodes CASSNPGSMDTDTQYF.

Only a few counts were recorded for this clonotype. V and J are TRBV4-2 and TRBJ1-6; D is possibly TRBD1 (5 bases). Germline values: CDR1 LGHNA, CDR2 YNFKEQ. The length of the CDR3 is 18 residues. V was clipped by 0 bases and J by 0 bases, with 12 bases between them. CDR3 coding DNA: TGTGCCAGCAGCCAAGATAACAGGCTGAGCTCCTATAATTCACCCCTCCACTTT. It encodes CASSQDNRLSSYNSPLHF.

The sample holds a few counts of this clonotype. This chain connects TRBV11-2 to TRBJ1-4; a weak D match, TRBD1 (6 bases). The germline V gene encodes CDR1 SGHAT and CDR2 FQNNGV. This CDR3 has 13 residues. Trimming took 5 bases from V and 5 from J, leaving 9 bases between them. The CDR3, as DNA: TGTGCCAGCAGCCATGGACAGAATGAAAAACTGTTTTTT. Its protein is CASSHGQNEKLFF.

The rearrangement uses TRBV5-5 and TRBJ2-7; D is unclear. This CDR3 spans 12 amino acids. V was clipped by 5 bases and J by 4 bases, with 10 bases between them. CDR1 SGHKS and CDR2 YYEKEE come from the germline V gene (reference sequence). This CDR3 is CASRHDTYEQYF. As DNA, the CDR3 is TGTGCCAGCAGACACGACACGTACGAGCAGTACTTC. The variable domain in full, with the rest retrieved from reference TRBV5-5 and TRBJ2-7, is DAGVTQSPTHLIKTRGQQVTLRCSPISGHKSVSWYQQVLGQGPQFIFQYYEKEERGRGNFPDRFSARQFPNYSSELNVNALLLGDSALYLCASRHDTYEQYFGPGTRLTVT.